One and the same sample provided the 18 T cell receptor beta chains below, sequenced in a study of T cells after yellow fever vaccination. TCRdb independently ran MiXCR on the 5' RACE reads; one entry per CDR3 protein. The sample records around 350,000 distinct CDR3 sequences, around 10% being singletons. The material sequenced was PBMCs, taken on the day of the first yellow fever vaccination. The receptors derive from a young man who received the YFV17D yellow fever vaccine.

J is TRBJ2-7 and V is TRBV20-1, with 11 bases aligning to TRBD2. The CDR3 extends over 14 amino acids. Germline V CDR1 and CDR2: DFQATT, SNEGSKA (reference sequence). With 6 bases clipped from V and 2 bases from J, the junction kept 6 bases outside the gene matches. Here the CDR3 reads CSAPGTSGTYEQYF. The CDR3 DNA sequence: TGCAGTGCGCCCGGGACTAGCGGAACCTACGAGCAGTACTTC.

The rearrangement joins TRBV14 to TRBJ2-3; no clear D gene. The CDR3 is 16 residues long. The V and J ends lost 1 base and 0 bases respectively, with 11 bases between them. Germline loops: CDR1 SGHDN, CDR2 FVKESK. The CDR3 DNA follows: TGTGCCAGCAGCCAAGCTCATTGGGTTAGCACAGATACGCAGTATTTT. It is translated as CASSQAHWVSTDTQYF.

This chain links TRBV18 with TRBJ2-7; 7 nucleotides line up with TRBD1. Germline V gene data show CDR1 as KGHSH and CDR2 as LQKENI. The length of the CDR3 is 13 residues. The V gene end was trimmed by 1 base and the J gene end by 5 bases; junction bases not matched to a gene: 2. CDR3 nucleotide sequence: TGTGCCAGCTCACCACAGGGGGCGGACGAGCAGTACGTC. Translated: CASSPQGADEQYV.

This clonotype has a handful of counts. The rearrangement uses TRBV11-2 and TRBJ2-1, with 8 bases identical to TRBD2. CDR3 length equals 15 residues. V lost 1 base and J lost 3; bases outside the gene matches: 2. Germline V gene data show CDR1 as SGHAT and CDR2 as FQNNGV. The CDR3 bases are TGTGCCAGCAGCTTAGGGGGGACTAGCTACAATGAGCAGTTCTTC. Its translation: CASSLGGTSYNEQFF.

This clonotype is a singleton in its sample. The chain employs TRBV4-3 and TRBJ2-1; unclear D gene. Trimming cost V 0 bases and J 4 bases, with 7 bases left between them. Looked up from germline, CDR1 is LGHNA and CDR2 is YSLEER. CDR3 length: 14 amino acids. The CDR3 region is CASSQESRYNEQFF. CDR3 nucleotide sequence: TGCGCCAGCAGCCAAGAAAGCAGATACAATGAGCAGTTCTTC.

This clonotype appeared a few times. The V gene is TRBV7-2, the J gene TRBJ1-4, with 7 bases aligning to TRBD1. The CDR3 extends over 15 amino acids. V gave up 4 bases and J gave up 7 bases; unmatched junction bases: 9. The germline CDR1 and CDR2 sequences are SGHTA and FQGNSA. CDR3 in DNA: TGTGCCAGCAGCTCGGACAGGTGGAATAGTGAAAAACTGTTTTTT. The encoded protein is CASSSDRWNSEKLFF.

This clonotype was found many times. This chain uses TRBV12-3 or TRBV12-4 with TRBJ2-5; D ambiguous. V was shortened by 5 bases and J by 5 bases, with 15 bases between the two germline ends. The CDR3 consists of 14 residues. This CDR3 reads CASSPPSIRETQYF. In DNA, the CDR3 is TGTGCCAGCAGTCCACCGTCGATCCGGGAGACCCAGTACTTC.

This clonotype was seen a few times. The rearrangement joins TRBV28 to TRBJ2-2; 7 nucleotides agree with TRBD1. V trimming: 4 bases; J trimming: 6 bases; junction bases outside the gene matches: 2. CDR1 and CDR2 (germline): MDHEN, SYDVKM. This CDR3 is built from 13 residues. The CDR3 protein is CASSSQGAGELFF. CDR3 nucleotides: TGTGCCAGCAGTTCGCAGGGGGCCGGGGAGCTGTTTTTT.

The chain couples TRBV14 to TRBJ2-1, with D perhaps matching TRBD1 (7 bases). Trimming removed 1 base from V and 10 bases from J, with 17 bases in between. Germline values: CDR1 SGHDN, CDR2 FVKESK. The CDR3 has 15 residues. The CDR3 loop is CASSQGSGGGWEQFF. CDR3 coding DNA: TGTGCCAGCAGCCAAGGCTCAGGGGGAGGTTGGGAGCAGTTCTTC. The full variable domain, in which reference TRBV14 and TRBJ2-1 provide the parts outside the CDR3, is EAGVTQFPSHSVIEKGQTVTLRCDPISGHDNLYWYRRVMGKEIKFLLHFVKESKQDESGMPNNRFLAERTGGTYSTLKVQPAELEDSGVYFCASSQGSGGGWEQFFGPGTRLTVL.

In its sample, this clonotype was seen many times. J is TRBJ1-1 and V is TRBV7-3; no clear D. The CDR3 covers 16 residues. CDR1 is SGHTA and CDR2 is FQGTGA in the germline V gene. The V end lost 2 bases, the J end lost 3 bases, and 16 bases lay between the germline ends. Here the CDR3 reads CASSLEGRNWDTEAFF. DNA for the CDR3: TGTGCCAGCAGCTTAGAAGGACGTAACTGGGACACTGAAGCTTTCTTT. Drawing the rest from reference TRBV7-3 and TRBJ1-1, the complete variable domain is GAGVSQTPSNKVTEKGKYVELRCDPISGHTALYWYRQSLGQGPEFLIYFQGTGAADDSGLPNDRFFAVRPEGSVSTLKIQRTERGDSAVYLCASSLEGRNWDTEAFFGQGTRLTVV.

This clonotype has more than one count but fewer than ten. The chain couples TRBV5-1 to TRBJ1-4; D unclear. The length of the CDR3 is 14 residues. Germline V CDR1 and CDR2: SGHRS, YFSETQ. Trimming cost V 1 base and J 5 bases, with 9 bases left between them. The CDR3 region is CASSLSSGNEKLFF. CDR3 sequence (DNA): TGCGCCAGCAGCTTGTCTTCGGGGAATGAAAAACTGTTTTTT.

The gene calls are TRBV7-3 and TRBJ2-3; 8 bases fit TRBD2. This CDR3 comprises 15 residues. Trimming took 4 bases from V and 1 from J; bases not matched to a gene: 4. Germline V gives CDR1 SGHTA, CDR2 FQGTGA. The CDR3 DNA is TGTGCCAGCAGCTCCCAGCGGGGGCGCACAGATACGCAGTATTTT. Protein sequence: CASSSQRGRTDTQYF.

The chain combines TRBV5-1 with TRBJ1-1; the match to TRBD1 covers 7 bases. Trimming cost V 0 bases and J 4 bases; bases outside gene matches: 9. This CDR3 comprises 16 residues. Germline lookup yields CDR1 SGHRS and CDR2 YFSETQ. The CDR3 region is CASSLAQTGKGTEAFF. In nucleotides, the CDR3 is TGCGCCAGCAGCTTGGCCCAGACAGGGAAAGGCACTGAAGCTTTCTTT.

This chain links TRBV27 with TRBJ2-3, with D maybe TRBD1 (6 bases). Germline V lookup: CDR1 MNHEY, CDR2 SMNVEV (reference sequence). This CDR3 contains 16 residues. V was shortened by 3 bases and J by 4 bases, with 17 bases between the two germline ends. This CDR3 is CASSFFRGTPPDTQYF. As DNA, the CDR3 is TGTGCCAGCAGTTTTTTTAGGGGGACACCACCAGATACGCAGTATTTT.

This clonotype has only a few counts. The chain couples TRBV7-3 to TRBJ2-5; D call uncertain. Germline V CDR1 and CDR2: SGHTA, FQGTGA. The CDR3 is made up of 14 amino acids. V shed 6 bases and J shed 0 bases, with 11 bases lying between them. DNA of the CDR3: TGTGCCAGCAGTCCAAATGGGTACCAAGAGACCCAGTACTTC. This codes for CASSPNGYQETQYF.

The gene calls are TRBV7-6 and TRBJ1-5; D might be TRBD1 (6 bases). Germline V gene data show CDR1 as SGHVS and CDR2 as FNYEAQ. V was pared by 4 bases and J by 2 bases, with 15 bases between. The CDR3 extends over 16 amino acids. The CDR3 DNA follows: TGTGCCAGCAGCTATAGCTACAGACAGGGCAATCAGCCCCAGCATTTT. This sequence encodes CASSYSYRQGNQPQHF. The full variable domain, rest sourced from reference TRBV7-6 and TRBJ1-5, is GAGVSQSPRYKVTKRGQDVALRCDPISGHVSLYWYRQALGQGPEFLTYFNYEAQQDKSGLPNDRFSAERPEGSISTLTIQRTEQRDSAMYRCASSYSYRQGNQPQHFGDGTRLSIL.

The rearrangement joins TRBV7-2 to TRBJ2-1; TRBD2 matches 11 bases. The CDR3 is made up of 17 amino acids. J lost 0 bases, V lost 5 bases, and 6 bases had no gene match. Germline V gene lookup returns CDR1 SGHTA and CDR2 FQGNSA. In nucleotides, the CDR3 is TGTGCCAGCAGCGGCAGACTAGCGGGACCCTCCTACAATGAGCAGTTCTTC. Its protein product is CASSGRLAGPSYNEQFF.

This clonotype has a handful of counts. The CDR3 nucleotides are TGTGCCATCAGTGAGACCCAGGGGGCAGCTTTGGCTGAAGCTTTCTTT. It encodes CAISETQGAALAEAFF. V and J are TRBV10-3 and TRBJ1-1; TRBD1 agrees at 8 bases. V was pared by 2 bases and J by 6 bases, with 11 bases of the junction left unmatched. This CDR3 has 16 amino acids. Germline CDR1 is ENHRY and CDR2 is SYGVKD.